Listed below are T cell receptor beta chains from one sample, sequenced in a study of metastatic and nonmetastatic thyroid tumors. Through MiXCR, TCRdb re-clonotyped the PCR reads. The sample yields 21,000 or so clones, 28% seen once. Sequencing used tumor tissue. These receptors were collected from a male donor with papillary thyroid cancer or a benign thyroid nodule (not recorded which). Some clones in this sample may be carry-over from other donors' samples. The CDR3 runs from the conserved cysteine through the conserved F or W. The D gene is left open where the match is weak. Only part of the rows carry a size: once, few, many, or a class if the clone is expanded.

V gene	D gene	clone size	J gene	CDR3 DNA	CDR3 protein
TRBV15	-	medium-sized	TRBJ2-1	TGTGCCACCAGCAGAGTTGTTTCCTACAATGAGCAGTTCTTC	CATSRVVSYNEQFF
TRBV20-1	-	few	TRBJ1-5	TGCAGTGCTAGAGAGGAGGGGGACCCGGCGGGCAATCAGCCCCAGCATTTT	CSAREEGDPAGNQPQHF
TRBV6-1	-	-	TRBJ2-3	TGTGCCAGCAACCTGGACAGAACAGATACGCAGTATTTT	CASNLDRTDTQYF
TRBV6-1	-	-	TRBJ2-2	TGTGCCAGCAGTCGCAAGGTACAGGGTGACACCGGGGAGCTGTTTTTT	CASSRKVQGDTGELFF
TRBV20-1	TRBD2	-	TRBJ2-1	TGCAGTGCTACAAGCGGGAGCTCCTACAATGAGCAGTTCTTC	CSATSGSSYNEQFF
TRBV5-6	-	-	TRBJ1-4	TGTTCCAGCAGCTTGCGGGTGTCGGGTCAAAATGAAAAACTGTTTTTT	CSSSLRVSGQNEKLFF
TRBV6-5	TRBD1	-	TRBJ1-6	TGTGCCAGCAGTTCGGGACAGGGTGGTTCGCCCCTCCACTTT	CASSSGQGGSPLHF
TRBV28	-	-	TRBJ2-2	TGTGCCAGCAGCAGAGGGGGTCGGGAGCTGTTTTTT	CASSRGGRELFF
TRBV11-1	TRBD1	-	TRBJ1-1	TGTGCCAGCAGCAGAGGGACAGAGAACACTGAAGCTTTCTTT	CASSRGTENTEAFF
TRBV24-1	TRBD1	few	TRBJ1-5	TGTGCCACCAGTCCGGGGACAGGGATTAATCAGCCCCAGCATTTT	CATSPGTGINQPQHF
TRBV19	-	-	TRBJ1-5	TGTGCCAGTAACAACCTGGAGGCTCATCAGCCCCAGCATTTT	CASNNLEAHQPQHF
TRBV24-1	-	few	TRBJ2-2	TGTGCCACTATGATTTCGAACACCGGGGAGCTGTTTTTT	CATMISNTGELFF
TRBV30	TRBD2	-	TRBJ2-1	TGTGCCTGGAGTCGGACTAGCGGGACCAGGCAGTTCTTC	CAWSRTSGTRQFF
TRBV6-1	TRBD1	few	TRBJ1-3	TGTGCCAGCAGTACGGGACAGATGGACACCATATATTTT	CASSTGQMDTIYF
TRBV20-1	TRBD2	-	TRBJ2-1	TGCAGTGTCCAGAAGCGGGAGGGCCGCAATGAGCAGTTCTTC	CSVQKREGRNEQFF
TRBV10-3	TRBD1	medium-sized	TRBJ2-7	TGTGCCATCAGTGAGATGGGACAGGGGTACGAGCAGTACTTC	CAISEMGQGYEQYF
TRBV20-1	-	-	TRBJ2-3	TGCAGTGCTTTGATGACCGGGACTTCGTATACGCAGTATTTT	CSALMTGTSYTQYF